The entry below gives a single T cell receptor beta chain sequence along with its context. Assay: immunoSEQ multiplex PCR; the TCRdb copy retains only in-frame clones and omits some. The sample contains 300,000 to 400,000 clones, about 74% of which appear only once. These data belong to a study of shared clonotypes between healthy human individuals. About the research overall: CD4 naive and CD4 memory each took three plates per donor, while CD8 naive took two and CD8 memory one.

The CDR3 consists of 14 residues. Trimming shortened V by 6 bases and J by 0 bases, and 9 bases separated the two germline ends. CDR1 and CDR2 from the germline V gene are SNHLY and FYNNEI. The sequencing input was memory CD4+ T cells sorted from blood. Subset meaning: CD45RA-negative fraction. The V gene is TRBV2, the J gene TRBJ1-5; TRBD1 is a possible D gene (6 bases). The sequence was collected from a man aged 25 to 40 in good health. CDR3 DNA: TGTGCCAGCAGCGCCAGGGGTAGCAATCAGCCCCAGCATTTT. Protein sequence: CASSARGSNQPQHF.